This T cell receptor (beta chain) was sequenced during a study of shared clonotypes between healthy human individuals. V was shortened by 0 bases and J by 2 bases, with 13 bases between the two germline ends. Germline V gene data show CDR1 as SGHVS and CDR2 as FNYEAQ. This CDR3 region has 16 residues. Using immunoSEQ multiplex PCR, the repertoire was profiled, and TCRdb retains in-frame clones only, with some absent. This repertoire shows about 2.1 million clones, 85% to 95% found once; its top ten account for around 1.7%. Naive CD8 cells lacked CD45RO and underwent positive selection for CCR7, leaving out terminally differentiated effector memory CD45RA+ cells.

The genes are TRBV7-6 and TRBJ1-1, with D possibly matching TRBD1 (6 bases). This receptor was taken from a man aged 18 to 35 in good health. Some clones in this sample may be carry-over from other donors' samples. Sequencing was carried out using naive CD8+ T cells from PBMCs. The CDR3 DNA reads as TGTGCCAGCAGCTTAGCGCCGGGGGGCCCCAACACTGAAGCTTTCTTT. It encodes CASSLAPGGPNTEAFF.